A selection of T cell receptor beta chains follows, all from one sample in a study of CD8+CD57+ T cells in acquired aplastic anemia. TCRdb re-analysed the reads in MiXCR, keeping a single row per CDR3 protein. Found here are 150,000 or so distinct CDR3 sequences, more than 45% of them singletons; the top ten hold approximately 2.8%. The sample taken for sequencing was sorted CD4+, CD8+, or CD8+CD57+ T cells (not recorded which) from PBMCs. These receptors were obtained from a human donor with aplastic anemia. CDR3s leave out the opening cysteine and the closing phenylalanine or tryptophan. Each record gives: clone size, V gene, CDR3 length, J gene, CDR3 protein. Only some rows state a clone size, as once, few, many or a class for expanded clones.

clone size: many
V gene: TRBV19
CDR3 length: 12
J gene: TRBJ2-7
CDR3 protein: ASNTGDGSYEQY

clone size: -
V gene: TRBV7-3
CDR3 length: 12
J gene: TRBJ2-2
CDR3 protein: ASRGTSNAGELF

clone size: few
V gene: TRBV28
CDR3 length: 16
J gene: TRBJ2-7
CDR3 protein: ASSPSGLAGGLAYEQY

clone size: -
V gene: TRBV28
CDR3 length: 15
J gene: TRBJ1-5
CDR3 protein: ASSLSRGTGLNQPQH

clone size: few
V gene: TRBV27
CDR3 length: 12
J gene: TRBJ1-1
CDR3 protein: ASRGGGQNTEAF

clone size: once
V gene: TRBV2
CDR3 length: 13
J gene: TRBJ2-2
CDR3 protein: ASSVGQANDGELF

clone size: -
V gene: TRBV10-3
CDR3 length: 11
J gene: TRBJ2-7
CDR3 protein: AISRDSPYEQY

clone size: few
V gene: TRBV19
CDR3 length: 13
J gene: TRBJ1-5
CDR3 protein: ASSIVTGGGQPQH

clone size: -
V gene: TRBV7-2
CDR3 length: 10
J gene: TRBJ2-2
CDR3 protein: ASSFNTGELF

clone size: -
V gene: TRBV4-2
CDR3 length: 13
J gene: TRBJ1-1
CDR3 protein: ASSQDHGGGTEAF

clone size: -
V gene: TRBV29-1
CDR3 length: 10
J gene: TRBJ2-7
CDR3 protein: SVVLSSYEQY

clone size: many
V gene: TRBV7-8
CDR3 length: 12
J gene: TRBJ1-5
CDR3 protein: ASSSNTGDQPQH

clone size: once
V gene: TRBV29-1
CDR3 length: 9
J gene: TRBJ1-4
CDR3 protein: SVEEGVGLF

clone size: -
V gene: TRBV19
CDR3 length: 8
J gene: TRBJ2-3
CDR3 protein: ASRADTQY

clone size: -
V gene: TRBV6-2/TRBV6-3
CDR3 length: 13
J gene: TRBJ2-6
CDR3 protein: ASRSILSGANVLT

clone size: many
V gene: TRBV25-1
CDR3 length: 12
J gene: TRBJ2-3
CDR3 protein: ASSELRNADTQY

clone size: many
V gene: TRBV19
CDR3 length: 13
J gene: TRBJ2-5
CDR3 protein: ASSGGTRLQETQY

clone size: few
V gene: TRBV2
CDR3 length: 13
J gene: TRBJ1-6
CDR3 protein: ASSDSSSYNSPLH

clone size: -
V gene: TRBV7-8
CDR3 length: 12
J gene: TRBJ1-6
CDR3 protein: ASSQPGGSSPLH

clone size: -
V gene: TRBV24-1
CDR3 length: 11
J gene: TRBJ1-2
CDR3 protein: ATSASGGSGYT

clone size: -
V gene: TRBV15
CDR3 length: 12
J gene: TRBJ2-7
CDR3 protein: ATSREGSSYEQY

clone size: -
V gene: TRBV19
CDR3 length: 12
J gene: TRBJ2-2
CDR3 protein: ASSISGISGELF

clone size: many
V gene: TRBV20-1
CDR3 length: 13
J gene: TRBJ1-1
CDR3 protein: SARGQTGGRTEAF

clone size: few
V gene: TRBV10-2
CDR3 length: 11
J gene: TRBJ1-1
CDR3 protein: ASNGGSNTEAF

clone size: -
V gene: TRBV19
CDR3 length: 13
J gene: TRBJ1-2
CDR3 protein: ASSIATGTDYGYT

clone size: many
V gene: TRBV7-3
CDR3 length: 13
J gene: TRBJ2-3
CDR3 protein: ASSLRTGVSDTQY

clone size: many
V gene: TRBV5-1
CDR3 length: 13
J gene: TRBJ1-1
CDR3 protein: ASSQLVQGNTEAF

clone size: -
V gene: TRBV9
CDR3 length: 12
J gene: TRBJ1-2
CDR3 protein: AGSIAGGEGGYT

clone size: -
V gene: TRBV20-1
CDR3 length: 13
J gene: TRBJ2-1
CDR3 protein: SARSPFGLDNEQF

clone size: many
V gene: TRBV10-3
CDR3 length: 13
J gene: TRBJ2-7
CDR3 protein: AISGSASGSYEQY

clone size: -
V gene: TRBV6-1
CDR3 length: 13
J gene: TRBJ1-2
CDR3 protein: ASSEGEGRLHGYT

clone size: many
V gene: TRBV5-4
CDR3 length: 12
J gene: TRBJ2-5
CDR3 protein: ASSLDRVQETQY

clone size: once
V gene: TRBV19
CDR3 length: 13
J gene: TRBJ2-2
CDR3 protein: ASSPGTLNTGELF

clone size: -
V gene: TRBV29-1
CDR3 length: 11
J gene: TRBJ1-3
CDR3 protein: SVVNAAGNTIY

clone size: -
V gene: TRBV2
CDR3 length: 12
J gene: TRBJ1-5
CDR3 protein: ASSEGDADQPQH

clone size: few
V gene: TRBV7-9
CDR3 length: 11
J gene: TRBJ2-5
CDR3 protein: ASSLGFQETQY

clone size: many
V gene: TRBV25-1
CDR3 length: 13
J gene: TRBJ1-2
CDR3 protein: ASSGRLRGVHGYT

clone size: many
V gene: TRBV11-2
CDR3 length: 13
J gene: TRBJ2-5
CDR3 protein: ASSLKQDFQETQY

clone size: -
V gene: TRBV25-1
CDR3 length: 15
J gene: TRBJ1-4
CDR3 protein: ASSEYPGSATNEKLF

clone size: -
V gene: TRBV2
CDR3 length: 11
J gene: TRBJ2-7
CDR3 protein: ASSVGGFYEQY

clone size: -
V gene: TRBV29-1
CDR3 length: 13
J gene: TRBJ2-7
CDR3 protein: SVETRTGMLYEQY

clone size: -
V gene: TRBV20-1
CDR3 length: 10
J gene: TRBJ2-2
CDR3 protein: SAVTNTGELF

clone size: -
V gene: TRBV19
CDR3 length: 13
J gene: TRBJ2-7
CDR3 protein: ASSPQGQGDYEQY

clone size: -
V gene: TRBV12-3/TRBV12-4
CDR3 length: 11
J gene: TRBJ1-1
CDR3 protein: ASSLWGSTEAF

clone size: many
V gene: TRBV5-4
CDR3 length: 10
J gene: TRBJ2-5
CDR3 protein: ASSPWGETQY

clone size: -
V gene: TRBV6-5
CDR3 length: 12
J gene: TRBJ2-3
CDR3 protein: ASSYLRNTDTQY

clone size: -
V gene: TRBV15
CDR3 length: 11
J gene: TRBJ1-1
CDR3 protein: ATSLDQNTEAF

clone size: few
V gene: TRBV11-3
CDR3 length: 12
J gene: TRBJ1-4
CDR3 protein: ASRSRVGSEKLF